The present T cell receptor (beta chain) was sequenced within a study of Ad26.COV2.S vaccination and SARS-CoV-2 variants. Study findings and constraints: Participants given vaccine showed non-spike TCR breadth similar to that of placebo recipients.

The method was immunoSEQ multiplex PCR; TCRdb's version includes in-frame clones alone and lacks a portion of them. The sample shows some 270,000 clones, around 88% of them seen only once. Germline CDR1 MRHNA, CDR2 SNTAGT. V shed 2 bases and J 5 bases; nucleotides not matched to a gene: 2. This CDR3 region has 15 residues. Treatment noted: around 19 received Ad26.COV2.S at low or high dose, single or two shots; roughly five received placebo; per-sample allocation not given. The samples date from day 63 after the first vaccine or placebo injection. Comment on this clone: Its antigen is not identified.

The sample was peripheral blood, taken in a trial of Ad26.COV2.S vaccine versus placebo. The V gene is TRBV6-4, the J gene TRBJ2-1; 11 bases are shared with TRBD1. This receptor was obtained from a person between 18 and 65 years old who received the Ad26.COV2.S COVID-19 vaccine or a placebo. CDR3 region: CASSDGTGGNNEQFF. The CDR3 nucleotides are TGTGCCAGCAGTGACGGGACAGGGGGGAACAATGAGCAGTTCTTC.